One and the same sample provided the 11 T cell receptor beta chains below, sequenced in a study of blood T cell repertoires in COVID-19. Assay: immunoSEQ multiplex PCR; the TCRdb copy retains only in-frame clones and omits some. The sample records tens of thousands of clones, 84% being singletons. The material sequenced was peripheral blood. The receptors stem from a man aged 50 to 59 with acute or convalescent COVID-19.

This sequence joins TRBV6-6 and TRBJ1-2, with a tentative D call TRBD1 (6 bases). Germline V lookup: CDR1 MNHNY, CDR2 SVGAGI (reference sequence). The length of the CDR3 is 15 residues. V was trimmed by 5 bases and J by 4 bases, leaving 17 bases between them. The CDR3 DNA reads TGTGCCAGCAGTAAGGGGGGGAATGTGGTCTATGGCTACACCTTC. It codes for CASSKGGNVVYGYTF.

The genes are TRBV3-1 (or the pseudogene TRBV3-2) and TRBJ2-1; 8 bases fit TRBD2. From germline, CDR1 is LGHDT and CDR2 YNNKEL (reference sequence). V dropped 2 bases and J dropped 4; count of bases not matched to a gene: 4. The CDR3 is 15 amino acids. The CDR3 region has the DNA TGTGCCAGCAGCCAATATACTAGCGGTTACAATGAGCAGTTCTTC. This codes for CASSQYTSGYNEQFF.

This clone was recorded once. This chain connects TRBV19 to TRBJ1-4; D perhaps matches TRBD1 (5 bases). This CDR3 has 15 residues. Germline V gives CDR1 LNHDA, CDR2 SQIVND (reference sequence). V gave up 3 bases and J gave up 7 bases, with 15 bases separating them. The CDR3 nucleotides are TGTGCCAGTAGTATTCAGCGGGGGGAAGGTGAAAAACTGTTTTTT. It is translated as CASSIQRGEGEKLFF.

The V call is TRBV9, the J call TRBJ2-2, with 8 bases matching TRBD2. V lost 4 bases, J lost 5 bases, and 4 bases stayed unmatched. The CDR3 consists of 14 residues. Germline V lookup: CDR1 SGDLS, CDR2 YYNGEE. CDR3 sequence: CASSPGGRTGELFF. The DNA of the CDR3 is TGTGCCAGCAGCCCGGGGGGGCGAACCGGGGAGCTGTTTTTT. The whole variable domain, filled in from reference TRBV9 and TRBJ2-2, reads DSGVTQTPKHLITATGQRVTLRCSPRSGDLSVYWYQQSLDQGLQFLIQYYNGEERAKGNILERFSAQQFPDLHSELNLSSLELGDSALYFCASSPGGRTGELFFGEGSRLTVL.

This sequence joins TRBV12-3 or TRBV12-4 and TRBJ1-1; D unclear. The CDR3 contains 11 residues. V was trimmed by 4 bases and J by 7 bases, leaving 7 bases between them. CDR3 in amino acids: CASSYRDEAFF. The CDR3 DNA reads TGTGCCAGCAGTTATCGGGATGAAGCTTTCTTT.

This sequence joins TRBV27 and TRBJ2-4, with D possibly matching TRBD1 (5 bases). The CDR3 is 13 residues long. Trimming removed 9 bases at V and 2 bases at J, with 11 bases between. Germline values: CDR1 MNHEY, CDR2 SMNVEV (reference sequence). The DNA for the CDR3 is TGTGCCAGTCCCTGGGGCCCCAAAAACATTCAGTACTTC. Translation gives CASPWGPKNIQYF.

This clone is labeled large. J is TRBJ2-5 and V is TRBV2, with 10 bases that match TRBD2. Trimming at V came to 3 bases and at J to 5 bases, leaving 18 bases not matched to a gene. The CDR3 has 19 amino acids. Germline V gene sequence: CDR1 SNHLY, CDR2 FYNNEI. The CDR3 nucleotides read TGTGCCAGCAGTGAGGGGCGCGGAAGCGGGAGGGCCCGGGGGGAGACCCAGTACTTC. It codes for CASSEGRGSGRARGETQYF.

This clone was seen a single time. The chain has TRBV7-9 and TRBJ2-3; D might be TRBD2 (6 bases). V gave up 5 bases and J gave up 4 bases, with 19 bases separating them. The V gene's germline CDR1 is SEHNR and CDR2 FQNEAQ (reference sequence). The CDR3 length is 16 residues. CDR3 region: CASSQGLSMGADTQYF. The CDR3 DNA is TGTGCCAGCAGCCAGGGACTTTCCATGGGCGCAGATACGCAGTATTTT.

The V gene is TRBV19, the J gene TRBJ2-1, with 7 positions matching TRBD2. The CDR3 loop spans 16 amino acids. V dropped 5 bases and J dropped 0; count of bases not matched to a gene: 7. Looked up from germline, CDR1 is LNHDA and CDR2 is SQIVND (reference sequence). DNA of the CDR3: TGTGCCAGTAGTTCCTCCGGGACTAACTCCTACAATGAGCAGTTCTTC. Translating gives CASSSSGTNSYNEQFF.

V is TRBV3-1 (or the pseudogene TRBV3-2) and J is TRBJ1-2; tentative D call: TRBD1 (5 bases). From germline, CDR1 is LGHDT and CDR2 YNNKEL (reference sequence). The ends were cut back, 0 bases at V and 8 bases at J, with 13 bases in the middle. The CDR3 length is 14 residues. This CDR3 reads CASSQEGGAPGYTF. CDR3 in DNA: TGTGCCAGCAGCCAAGAGGGAGGGGCGCCCGGCTACACCTTC.

The gene calls are TRBV6-5 and TRBJ1-6, with D possibly being TRBD1 (5 bases). The CDR3 is made up of 14 amino acids. Germline V lookup: CDR1 MNHEY, CDR2 SVGAGI. V was clipped by 6 bases and J by 10 bases, with 16 bases between them. CDR3 sequence (DNA): TGTGCCAGCAGGGGGGGTTTTTCCAACTCACCCCTCCACTTT. This codes for CASRGGFSNSPLHF.